This T cell receptor beta chain came from a study of control samples from healthy donors and cancer patients. This CDR3 contains 17 residues. Germline V gene lookup returns CDR1 SGDLS and CDR2 YYNGEE. With 2 bases removed from V and 4 bases from J, the gap between germline ends came to 20 bases. The protocol was immunoSEQ multiplex PCR, while the TCRdb copy is restricted to in-frame clones and leaves out a portion. The data hold over 200,000 clones, with roughly 87% observed a single time. The clonotype originates from a woman in her sixties with lung cancer. The chain couples TRBV9 to TRBJ2-3; weak D call: TRBD2 (6 bases). What was sequenced was PBMCs. Here the CDR3 reads CASSVAPGGIGADTQYF. CDR3 in DNA: TGTGCCAGCAGCGTGGCCCCGGGCGGGATAGGCGCAGATACGCAGTATTTT.